One and the same sample provided the 18 T cell receptor beta chains below, sequenced in a study of T cell responses to AZD1222 COVID-19 vaccine. Sequencing was performed with immunoSEQ multiplex PCR; in TCRdb, only in-frame clones are kept and a portion is missing. The sample lists under 150,000 clones; 85% to 95% were seen once. The source material was peripheral blood, sampled on day 0 of AZD1222 vaccination. These receptors were collected from an adult in good health.

The rearrangement uses TRBV19 and TRBJ2-7, with 10 bases matching TRBD2. The CDR3 runs to 16 residues. The germline V gene has CDR1 LNHDA and CDR2 SQIVND (reference sequence). V trimming: 7 bases; J trimming: 4 bases; junction bases outside the gene matches: 13. DNA of the CDR3: TGTGCCAGTACCTGGGGCGTACTAGCGGGAAGATACGAGCAGTACTTC. Translation: CASTWGVLAGRYEQYF.

The J gene is TRBJ2-7, the V gene TRBV6-4; TRBD2 agrees at 8 bases. CDR1 and CDR2 from the germline V gene are MRHNA and SNTAGT. The CDR3 has 15 amino acids. The J segment lost 0 bases and the V segment lost 10 bases, leaving 11 bases of the junction unmatched. CDR3 sequence reads: CATDGSGVSSYEQYF. CDR3 coding DNA: TGTGCCACCGACGGTAGCGGGGTAAGCTCCTACGAGCAGTACTTC.

The chain is built from TRBV5-1 and TRBJ1-6; no clear D gene. Germline V lookup: CDR1 SGHRS, CDR2 YFSETQ. Trimming left V 7 bases short and J 8 bases short, with 13 bases between. The CDR3 is made up of 13 amino acids. The CDR3 DNA follows: TGCGCCAGCGGAGGCAGGCAGGATTCACCCCTCCACTTT. Encoded protein: CASGGRQDSPLHF.

The gene calls are TRBV27 and TRBJ2-7, with 11 bases fitting TRBD1. CDR3 length: 14 amino acids. V lost 4 bases to trimming and J lost 2 bases; unmatched junction nucleotides: 1. From germline, CDR1 is MNHEY and CDR2 SMNVEV (reference sequence). CDR3 in DNA: TGTGCCAGCAGTTGGACAGGGGGCGCCTACGAGCAGTACTTC. Protein sequence: CASSWTGGAYEQYF.

The V and J genes are TRBV19 and TRBJ2-7; 9 bases align to TRBD2. This CDR3 region has 14 residues. The germline gives CDR1 LNHDA, CDR2 SQIVND (reference sequence). The V segment lost 1 base and the J segment 9 bases; nucleotides outside the gene matches: 7. The CDR3 protein is CASSIGGSGSVQYF. The CDR3 DNA follows: TGTGCCAGTAGTATAGGTGGTAGCGGGAGTGTGCAGTACTTC.

The J gene is TRBJ2-7, the V gene TRBV5-6, with D perhaps TRBD2 (5 bases). V gave up 6 bases and J gave up 3 bases, with 19 bases separating them. The length of the CDR3 is 15 residues. Looked up from germline, CDR1 is SGHDT and CDR2 is YYEEEE. The CDR3 coding sequence is TGTGCCAGCACCCCGTGGGGAGCGGCCGGCTACGAGCAGTACTTC. It yields the protein CASTPWGAAGYEQYF.

The CDR3 spells CASSSYGSGGPQETQYF. CDR3 nucleotide sequence: TGTGCCAGCAGTTCCTATGGTAGCGGGGGACCACAAGAGACCCAGTACTTC. The rearrangement joins TRBV6-8 to TRBJ2-5, with 9 bases lining up with TRBD2. Germline V gene lookup returns CDR1 MNHGY and CDR2 SAAAGT. There are 17 residues in the CDR3. V shed 4 bases, J shed 2 bases, and the junction held 11 bases outside the gene matches.

This clone was seen a handful of times. The chain carries TRBV5-1 and TRBJ1-2, with 8 bases identical to TRBD1. The CDR3 totals 15 residues. Unmatched junction bases numbered 12, after V lost 4 bases and J lost 7 bases. In germline, CDR1 is SGHRS, CDR2 YFSETQ. The CDR3 nucleotides are TGCGCCAGCAGCGTAGACAGGGGCTTTTCGAGTGGCTACACCTTC. It codes for CASSVDRGFSSGYTF.

This chain links TRBV5-1 with TRBJ1-5, with D possibly TRBD1 on 6 matching bases. V lost 1 base to trimming and J lost 4 bases, with 12 bases between them. Germline-derived CDR1 and CDR2 are SGHRS and YFSETQ. This CDR3 is built from 15 residues. The CDR3 nucleotides read TGCGCCAGCAGCTTGACGGCAGGGGTTAATCAGCCCCAGCATTTT. Translated: CASSLTAGVNQPQHF.

The chain carries TRBV2 and TRBJ2-7; D not resolved. V was shortened by 0 bases and J by 2 bases, with 8 bases between the two germline ends. The CDR3 spans 14 residues. Germline V lookup: CDR1 SNHLY, CDR2 FYNNEI. The CDR3 loop is CASSEARQTYEQYF. The CDR3 DNA reads TGTGCCAGCAGTGAAGCGCGGCAGACCTACGAGCAGTACTTC.

This clone has only one observation. V and J are TRBV4-2 and TRBJ2-2; 13 bases are shared with TRBD2. Germline-derived CDR1 and CDR2 are LGHNA and YNFKEQ. V gave up 1 base and J gave up 4 bases; unmatched junction bases: 0. There are 16 residues in the CDR3. The CDR3 sequence: CASSQGLAGGTGELFF. The CDR3 DNA sequence: TGTGCCAGCAGCCAAGGACTAGCGGGAGGCACCGGGGAGCTGTTTTTT.

The chain links TRBV5-1 to TRBJ1-3; D unresolved. The germline CDR1 and CDR2 sequences are SGHRS and YFSETQ. CDR3 length: 17 residues. The V end lost 1 base, the J end lost 4 bases, and 18 bases lay between the germline ends. CDR3 protein: CASSLTILSAAGNTIYF. The CDR3 region has the DNA TGCGCCAGCAGCTTGACGATCCTCTCCGCCGCGGGAAACACCATATATTTT.

The rearrangement uses TRBV2 and TRBJ1-6; 9 nucleotides line up with TRBD1. Germline V gene data show CDR1 as SNHLY and CDR2 as FYNNEI. The V and J ends lost 10 bases and 7 bases, in that order; junction bases with no gene match: 5. CDR3 length equals 13 residues. CDR3 sequence: CATVGQGNSPLHF. Here the CDR3 DNA reads TGTGCCACCGTTGGACAGGGGAATTCACCCCTCCACTTT.

This chain connects TRBV28 to TRBJ2-2; D possibly corresponds to TRBD2 (7 bases). The V gene's germline CDR1 is MDHEN and CDR2 SYDVKM. Trimming shortened V by 4 bases and J by 4 bases, and 13 bases separated the two germline ends. The CDR3 length is 15 residues. The CDR3 is CASSWRGLSTGELFF. The CDR3 region has the DNA TGTGCCAGCAGTTGGCGGGGGCTTAGCACCGGGGAGCTGTTTTTT.

This chain uses TRBV24-1 with TRBJ2-7; no clear D gene. The length of the CDR3 is 13 residues. V was clipped by 3 bases and J by 3 bases, with 8 bases between them. Germline V gives CDR1 KGHDR, CDR2 SFDVKD. This chain's CDR3 is CATSDPNSYEQYF. The CDR3 DNA is TGTGCCACCAGTGATCCTAACAGCTACGAGCAGTACTTC.

This clone was counted once. The DNA of the CDR3 is TGCGCCAGCAGCTTGGCCGGGACAGGGGTCTATGGCTACACCTTC. Protein: CASSLAGTGVYGYTF. The chain combines TRBV5-1 with TRBJ1-2, with 10 bases that match TRBD1. There are 15 residues in the CDR3. From germline, CDR1 is SGHRS and CDR2 YFSETQ. V lost 0 bases to trimming and J lost 4 bases; unmatched junction nucleotides: 3.

The CDR3 reads CASSLVQATEAFF. DNA for the CDR3: TGTGCCAGCAGCTTAGTCCAGGCCACTGAAGCTTTCTTT. This rearrangement joins TRBV11-1 to TRBJ1-1; no definite D call. The CDR3 is made up of 13 amino acids. In germline, CDR1 is SGHAT, CDR2 FQDESV (reference sequence). V was trimmed by 1 base and J by 4 bases, leaving 7 bases between them. Together with reference TRBV11-1 and TRBJ1-1, the CDR3 gives the full variable domain: EAEVAQSPRYKITEKSQAVAFWCDPISGHATLYWYRQILGQGPELLVQFQDESVVDDSQLPKDRFSAERLKGVDSTLKIQPAELGDSAMYLCASSLVQATEAFFGQGTRLTVV.

This chain connects TRBV27 to TRBJ1-2; D may be TRBD1 (5 bases). CDR1 and CDR2 (germline): MNHEY, SMNVEV (reference sequence). This CDR3 has 13 residues. The V end was cut by 4 bases, the J end by 4 bases, with 10 bases between. The CDR3 DNA reads as TGTGCCAGCAGTTCGGCAGGGCCCTATGGCTACACCTTC. Its translation is CASSSAGPYGYTF.